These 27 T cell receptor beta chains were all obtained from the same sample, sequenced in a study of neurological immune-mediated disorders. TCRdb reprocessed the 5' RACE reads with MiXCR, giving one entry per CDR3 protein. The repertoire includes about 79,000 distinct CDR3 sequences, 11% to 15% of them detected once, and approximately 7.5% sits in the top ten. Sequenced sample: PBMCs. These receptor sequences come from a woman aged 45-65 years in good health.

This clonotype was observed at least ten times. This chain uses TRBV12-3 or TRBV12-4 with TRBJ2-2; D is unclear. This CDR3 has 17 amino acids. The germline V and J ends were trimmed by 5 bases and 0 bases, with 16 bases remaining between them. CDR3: CASSPVSWPPNTGELFF. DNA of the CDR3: TGTGCCAGCAGTCCAGTATCATGGCCCCCGAACACCGGGGAGCTGTTTTTT.

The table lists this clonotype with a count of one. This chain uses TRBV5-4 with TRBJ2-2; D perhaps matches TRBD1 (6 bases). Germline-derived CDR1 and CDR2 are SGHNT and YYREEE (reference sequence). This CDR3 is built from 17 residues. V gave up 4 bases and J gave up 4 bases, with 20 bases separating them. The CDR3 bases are TGTGCCAGCAGCCTCCTCCCAGGGGCTGCTACCACCGGGGAGCTGTTTTTT. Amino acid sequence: CASSLLPGAATTGELFF.

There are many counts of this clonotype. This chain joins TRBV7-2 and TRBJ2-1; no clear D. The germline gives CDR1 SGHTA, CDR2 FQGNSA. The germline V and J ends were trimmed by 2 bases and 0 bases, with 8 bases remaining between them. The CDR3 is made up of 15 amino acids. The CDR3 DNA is TGTGCCAGCAGCTTATCAAGTAGCTCCTACAATGAGCAGTTCTTC. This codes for CASSLSSSSYNEQFF.

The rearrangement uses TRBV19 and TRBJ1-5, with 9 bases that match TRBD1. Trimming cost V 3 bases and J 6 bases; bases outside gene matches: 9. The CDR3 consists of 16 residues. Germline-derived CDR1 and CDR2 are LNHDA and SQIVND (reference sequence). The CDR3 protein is CASSIAGTGYGQPQHF. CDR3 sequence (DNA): TGTGCCAGTAGTATCGCCGGGACAGGGTACGGTCAGCCCCAGCATTTT.

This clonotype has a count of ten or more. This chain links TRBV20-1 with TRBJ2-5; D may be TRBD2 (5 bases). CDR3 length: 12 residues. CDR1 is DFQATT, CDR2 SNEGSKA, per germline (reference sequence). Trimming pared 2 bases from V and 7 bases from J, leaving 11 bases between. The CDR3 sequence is CSARLTRGTQYF. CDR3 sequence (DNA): TGCAGTGCTAGATTGACTCGGGGGACCCAGTACTTC.

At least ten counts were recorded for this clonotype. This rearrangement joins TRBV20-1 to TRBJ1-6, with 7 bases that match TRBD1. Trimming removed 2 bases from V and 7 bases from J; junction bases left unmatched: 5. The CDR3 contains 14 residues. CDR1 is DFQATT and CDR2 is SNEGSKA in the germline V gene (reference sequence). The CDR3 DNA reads TGCAGTGCTAGACTGGACAGGCTGAATTCACCCCTCCACTTT. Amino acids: CSARLDRLNSPLHF.

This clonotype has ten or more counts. CDR3 in DNA: TGCAGTGCTCCGGGCCTGGTCGTGTATGGCTCAGATACGCAGTATTTT. This codes for CSAPGLVVYGSDTQYF. The rearrangement joins TRBV20-1 to TRBJ2-3, with D unclear. The CDR3 contains 16 residues. Germline values: CDR1 DFQATT, CDR2 SNEGSKA (reference sequence). The V and J ends lost 5 bases and 4 bases respectively, with 22 bases between them.

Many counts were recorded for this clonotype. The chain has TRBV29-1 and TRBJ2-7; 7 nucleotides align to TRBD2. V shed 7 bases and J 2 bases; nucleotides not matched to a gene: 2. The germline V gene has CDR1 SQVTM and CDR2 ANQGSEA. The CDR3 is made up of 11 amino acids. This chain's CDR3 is CSGGGPYEQYF. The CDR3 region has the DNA TGCAGCGGGGGGGGACCCTACGAGCAGTACTTC.

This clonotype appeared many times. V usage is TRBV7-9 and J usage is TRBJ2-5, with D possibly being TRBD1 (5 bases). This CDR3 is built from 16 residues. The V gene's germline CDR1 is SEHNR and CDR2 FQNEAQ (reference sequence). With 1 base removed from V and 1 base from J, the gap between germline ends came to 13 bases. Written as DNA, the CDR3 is TGTGCCAGCAGCTTAGGCCGGTCGCAGGGCCAAGAGACCCAGTACTTC. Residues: CASSLGRSQGQETQYF.

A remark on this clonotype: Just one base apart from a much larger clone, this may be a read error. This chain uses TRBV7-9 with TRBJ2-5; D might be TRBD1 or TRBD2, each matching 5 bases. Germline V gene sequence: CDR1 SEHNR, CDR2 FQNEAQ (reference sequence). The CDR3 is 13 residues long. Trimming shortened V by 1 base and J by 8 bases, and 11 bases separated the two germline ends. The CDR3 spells CASSLGGWDTQYF. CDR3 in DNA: TGTGCCAGCAGCTTAGGGGGGTGGGATACCCAGTACTTC.

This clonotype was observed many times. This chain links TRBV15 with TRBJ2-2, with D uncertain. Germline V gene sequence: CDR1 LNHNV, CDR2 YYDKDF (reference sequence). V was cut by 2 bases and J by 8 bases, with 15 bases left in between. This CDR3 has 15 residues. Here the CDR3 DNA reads TGTGCCACCAGCAGAACAGCCCCGATTCCGGGGGAGCTGTTTTTT. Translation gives CATSRTAPIPGELFF.

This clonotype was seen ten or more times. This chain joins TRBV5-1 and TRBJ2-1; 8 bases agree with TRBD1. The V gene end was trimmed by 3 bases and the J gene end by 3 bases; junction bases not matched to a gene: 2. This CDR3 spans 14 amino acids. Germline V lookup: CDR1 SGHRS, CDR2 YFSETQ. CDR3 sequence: CASSSGTGYNEQFF. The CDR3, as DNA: TGCGCCAGCAGCTCCGGGACAGGCTACAATGAGCAGTTCTTC.

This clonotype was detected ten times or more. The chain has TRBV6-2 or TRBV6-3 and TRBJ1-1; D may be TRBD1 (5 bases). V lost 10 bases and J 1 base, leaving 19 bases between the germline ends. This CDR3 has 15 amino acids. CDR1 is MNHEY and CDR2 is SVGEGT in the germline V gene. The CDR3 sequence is CATRWGERANTEAFF. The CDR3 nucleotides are TGTGCCACCCGCTGGGGGGAAAGGGCGAACACTGAAGCTTTCTTT.

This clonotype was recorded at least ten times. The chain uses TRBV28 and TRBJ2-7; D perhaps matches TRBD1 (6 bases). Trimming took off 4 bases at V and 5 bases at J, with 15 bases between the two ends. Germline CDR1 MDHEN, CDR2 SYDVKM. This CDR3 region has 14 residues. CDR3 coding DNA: TGTGCCAGCAGTTACAGGGCAGCGAGGGACGAGCAGTACTTC. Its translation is CASSYRAARDEQYF.

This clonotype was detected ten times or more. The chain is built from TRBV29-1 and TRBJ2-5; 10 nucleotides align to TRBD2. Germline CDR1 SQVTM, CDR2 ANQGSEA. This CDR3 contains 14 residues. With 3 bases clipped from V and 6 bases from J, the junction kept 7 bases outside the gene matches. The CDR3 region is CSVEKRGGIKTQYF. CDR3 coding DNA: TGCAGCGTTGAGAAGCGGGGGGGCATAAAGACCCAGTACTTC.

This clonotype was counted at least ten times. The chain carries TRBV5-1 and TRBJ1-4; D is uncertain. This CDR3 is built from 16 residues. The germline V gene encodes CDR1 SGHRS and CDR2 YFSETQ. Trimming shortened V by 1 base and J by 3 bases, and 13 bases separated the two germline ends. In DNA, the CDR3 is TGCGCCAGCAGCTTGTATAGGGCGGGAGCTAATGAAAAACTGTTTTTT. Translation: CASSLYRAGANEKLFF.

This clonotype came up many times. The CDR3 reads CASSLDGASSYEQYF. In DNA form, the CDR3 reads TGCGCCAGCAGCTTGGATGGCGCTAGCTCCTACGAGCAGTACTTC. The V and J genes are TRBV5-1 and TRBJ2-7, with unresolved D. CDR1 SGHRS and CDR2 YFSETQ come from the germline V gene. Trimming shortened V by 0 bases and J by 0 bases, and 10 bases separated the two germline ends. This CDR3 comprises 15 residues.

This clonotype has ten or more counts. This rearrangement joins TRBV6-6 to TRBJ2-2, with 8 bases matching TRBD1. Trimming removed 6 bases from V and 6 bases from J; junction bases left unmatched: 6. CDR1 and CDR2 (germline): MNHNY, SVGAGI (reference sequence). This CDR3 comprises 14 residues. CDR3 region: CASRPGGGSGELFF. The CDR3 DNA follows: TGTGCCAGCAGGCCAGGGGGCGGGTCCGGGGAGCTGTTTTTT.

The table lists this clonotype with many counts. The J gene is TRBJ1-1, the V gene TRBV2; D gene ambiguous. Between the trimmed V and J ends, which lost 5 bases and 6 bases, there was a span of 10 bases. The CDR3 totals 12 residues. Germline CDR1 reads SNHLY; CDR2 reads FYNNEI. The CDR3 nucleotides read TGTGCCAGCAGTTTGAGACGGGCTGAAGCTTTCTTT. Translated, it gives CASSLRRAEAFF.

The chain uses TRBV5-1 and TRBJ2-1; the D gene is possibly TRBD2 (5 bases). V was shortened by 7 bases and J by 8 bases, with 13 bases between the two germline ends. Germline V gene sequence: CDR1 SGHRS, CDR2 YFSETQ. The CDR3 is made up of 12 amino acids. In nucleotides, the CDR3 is TGCGCCAGCTTCGTCGCTAGCCATGAGCAGTTCTTC. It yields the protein CASFVASHEQFF.

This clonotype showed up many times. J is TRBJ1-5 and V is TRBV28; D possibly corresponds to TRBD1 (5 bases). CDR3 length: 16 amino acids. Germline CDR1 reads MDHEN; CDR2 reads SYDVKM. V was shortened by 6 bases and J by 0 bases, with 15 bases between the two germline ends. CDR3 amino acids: CASSSGTSNSNQPQHF. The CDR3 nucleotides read TGTGCCAGCAGCTCGGGGACGTCTAATAGCAATCAGCCCCAGCATTTT. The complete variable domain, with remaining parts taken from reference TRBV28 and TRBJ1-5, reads DVKVTQSSRYLVKRTGEKVFLECVQDMDHENMFWYRQDPGLGLRLIYFSYDVKMKEKGDIPEGYSVSREKKERFSLILESASTNQTSMYLCASSSGTSNSNQPQHFGDGTRLSIL.

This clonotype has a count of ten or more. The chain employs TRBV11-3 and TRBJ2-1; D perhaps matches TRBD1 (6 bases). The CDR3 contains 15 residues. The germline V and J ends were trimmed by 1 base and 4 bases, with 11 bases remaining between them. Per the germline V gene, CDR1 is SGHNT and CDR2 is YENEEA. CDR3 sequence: CASSLGQEIYNEQFF. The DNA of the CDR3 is TGTGCCAGCAGCTTAGGACAGGAGATTTACAATGAGCAGTTCTTC.

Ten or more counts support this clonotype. The CDR3 nucleotides read TGCGCCAGCAGCTTGGTTCCGGGAGAGTCCCGTGGGAGCTCCTACAATGAGCAGTTCTTC. Translation gives CASSLVPGESRGSSYNEQFF. The V gene is TRBV5-1, the J gene TRBJ2-1; a possible D gene is TRBD2 (6 bases). The V gene lost 0 bases and the J gene lost 0 bases, with 22 bases spanning the gap. In germline, CDR1 is SGHRS, CDR2 YFSETQ. CDR3 size: 20 residues.

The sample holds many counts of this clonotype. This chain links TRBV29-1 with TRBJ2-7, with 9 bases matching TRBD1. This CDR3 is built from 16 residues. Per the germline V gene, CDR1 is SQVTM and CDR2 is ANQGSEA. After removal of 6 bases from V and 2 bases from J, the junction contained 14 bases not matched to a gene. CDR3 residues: CSVAPVRDRAPYEQYF. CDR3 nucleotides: TGCAGCGTCGCCCCGGTGAGGGACAGGGCCCCCTACGAGCAGTACTTC.

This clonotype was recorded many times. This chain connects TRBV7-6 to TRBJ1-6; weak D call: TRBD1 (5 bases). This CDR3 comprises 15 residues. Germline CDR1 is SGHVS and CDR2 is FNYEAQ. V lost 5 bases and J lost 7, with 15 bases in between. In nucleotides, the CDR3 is TGTGCCAGCAGCCCATTTTCACAGGACAATTCACCCCTCCACTTT. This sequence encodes CASSPFSQDNSPLHF.

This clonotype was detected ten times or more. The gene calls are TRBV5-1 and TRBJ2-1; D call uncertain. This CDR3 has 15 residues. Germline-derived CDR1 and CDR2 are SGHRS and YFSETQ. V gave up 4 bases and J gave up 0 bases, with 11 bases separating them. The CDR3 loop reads CASSRATSSYNEQFF. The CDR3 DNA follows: TGCGCCAGCAGCCGGGCAACGAGCTCCTACAATGAGCAGTTCTTC. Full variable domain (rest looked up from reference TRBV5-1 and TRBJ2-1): KAGVTQTPRYLIKTRGQQVTLSCSPISGHRSVSWYQQTPGQGLQFLFEYFSETQRNKGNFPGRFSGRQFSNSRSEMNVSTLELGDSALYLCASSRATSSYNEQFFGPGTRLTVL.

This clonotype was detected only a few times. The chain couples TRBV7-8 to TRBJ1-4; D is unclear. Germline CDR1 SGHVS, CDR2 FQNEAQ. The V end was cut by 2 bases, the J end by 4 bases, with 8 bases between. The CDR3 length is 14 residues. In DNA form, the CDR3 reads TGTGCCAGCAGCTTAAACGCGTATAATGAAAAACTGTTTTTT. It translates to CASSLNAYNEKLFF.